The entry that follows covers one T cell receptor (beta chain) sequence. Its binding antigen is unknown. No base quality values were provided; no much bigger clone lies one nucleotide off. This sample stems from a study of cytomegalovirus exposure and HLA in healthy donors (dated by TCRdb to about 2017). With respect to the entire study: In an earlier analysis of about 560 of the donors, around 300 Gb of sequence data and some 120 million unique TCR beta sequences from 180 million or so T cells were reported. Every discovery cohort repertoire had been produced on one sequencing platform. An early release covering roughly 600 HLA-typed donors comprised approximately 300 gigabases of sequencing data and tens of millions of unique TCR sequences. Along with the approximately 600-subject first cohort, a separate validation cohort of 120 different subjects was used. Four to six DR-DQ haplotypes were handled as single units for association and clustering, since linkage in the cohort was strong. Rather than drawing on any new phenotypic data, the later analysis identified candidate immune exposures from TCR beta sequences and the way those sequences occurred across donors. The genetic ancestry cluster associated with self-reported Caucasian donors included 65% to 90% of the approximately 430 genotyped donors. Genome-wide SNP genotypes for about three fifths of the roughly 700 donors were used in a later genetic analysis, which treated that subset as a discovery cohort. HLA typing included class I and class II loci at four-digit resolution. On average, roughly 240,000 unique TCR beta nucleotide sequences were sequenced per donor among 398 genotyped donors of the cohort, with about 17% of those sequences being non-productive. To study patterns of TCR occurrence, a later analysis re-analyzed previously published TCR beta repertoires from under 750 donors and added high-resolution HLA genotyping. Alongside the repertoire data, information on donor age, sex, ethnicity and CMV serostatus was compiled. The study used immunosequencing to profile the T cell repertoires of approximately 630 subjects and linked those repertoires to cytomegalovirus serostatus. To predict cytomegalovirus infection status, the study brought together high-throughput TCR immunosequencing, statistical association of individual TCRs with disease status, and machine learning. In an earlier analysis of a few hundred of the donors, high-throughput TCR beta sequencing was used to judge whether each TCR beta V gene segment behaved as functional or pseudogenic. The aim of the study was to test whether cataloging public T cell receptors could identify signatures of past pathogen exposure. The number of typed donors differed by locus: about 620-640 for A, B, C, DRB1 and DQB1; 522 for DQA1; around 610 for DPA1; and around 490 for DPB1.

CDR1 MDHEN and CDR2 SYDVKM were looked up in the germline V gene. Counted from cysteine to phenylalanine, this CDR3 has 16 amino acids. Only the CDR3 DNA is retained, 48 bases long and in frame from the first base. For this chain, trimming is 3 bases at the V end and 5 bases at the J end, and the number of junction bases without a gene match is 7. Overall study results and their limits: A further reported finding was that TCR beta sequences accurately predicted the HLA-A and HLA-B alleles for most subjects in the first cohort. A cluster of highly shared sequence variants was judged likely to be a technical artifact of the sequencing pipeline. Most TCR sequences were observed very rarely across donors, whereas some public TCRs were present in many individuals. The 87-base-pair reads could not distinguish some IMGT-functional V segments, including TRBV6-2 and TRBV6-3, so those segments were excluded. The study gave a list of 150 to 200 TCR beta chains associated with cytomegalovirus. Because some donors lacked HLA typing at each locus, the association tests relied only on the typed subset. Three of the identified cytomegalovirus-associated TCR beta chains were confirmed in vitro to be specific for cytomegalovirus antigens. A later analysis associated about 17,000 TCR beta sequences with specific HLA alleles at a false discovery rate of 0.05. The presence/absence analyses assumed that sequencing depth was roughly uniform across donors, and that assumption may not be true. In an earlier analysis of some 500 of the donors, most TCR beta V segments appeared in productive rearrangements about 87% or about 30% of the time, broadly matching IMGT annotations. Assigning TCR associations to individual alleles was difficult when HLA alleles, especially DR and DQ, strongly co-occurred. Immune exposure information for the cohort was limited to CMV serostatus. An association between a missense DCLRE1C variant and V-gene and J-gene trimming of TCR beta chains was found in a later genetic analysis and replicated in an independent cohort. It was suggested by the authors that the approach could potentially be generalized to other disease states and immunological phenotypes. According to a later analysis, TCR association rates differed among HLA loci, with DRB1 alleles showing the most associated TCRs and HLA-C alleles showing the fewest. Compared with the approximately 700-donor mean, donors in an Asian-associated ancestry cluster had fewer N-insertions in productive TCRs, according to a later genetic analysis. A later analysis found that most CMV-associated TCR beta chains appeared HLA-restricted, with HLA associations seemingly driven largely by CMV exposure. According to a later analysis, parvovirus B19, influenza, CMV and Epstein-Barr virus appeared linked to several top co-occurrence clusters. Cytomegalovirus status was reported to be diagnosed by the classifier with high specificity and sensitivity in both the original and validation cohorts. Correlated functional status among segregating V segments might be attributable to linkage disequilibrium, but an unknown experimental factor could not be ruled out. Because counts were too low, approximately 15 rarely observed V segments, including chromosome 9 orphons, were excluded from the earlier analysis of 500 to 700 of the donors. In a later analysis, HLA-associated TCR beta chains showed more clonal expansion and lower generation probabilities than non-associated chains that were equally common. This cohort had only TCR beta chains sequenced, and the lack of alpha or paired-chain data limited which features could be detected.

In total, about 650 healthy bone marrow donors made up the cohort. All cohort members were sampled while nominally healthy, although unrecorded immune exposures were likely present. The donor was CMV seronegative and was included in the group of approximately 350 seronegative cohort members. A peripheral blood sample was provided by each donor, and peripheral blood mononuclear cells were used for TCR beta sequencing. The Qiagen DNeasy Blood Extraction Kit was used to extract genomic DNA from the blood cell samples. The library was produced with the immunoSEQ multiplex PCR assay. For the multiplex PCR, a mixture combining 60 forward primers for TCR Vbeta segments and 13 reverse primers for TCR Jbeta segments was used. The CDR3 region of rearranged TCR beta genes was amplified from genomic DNA with a multiplex PCR assay. The amplified TCR beta libraries were sequenced on the Illumina HiSeq System as 87-base-pair reads. Per the original workflow: A later analysis tallied around 80 million unique TCR beta chains across the roughly 610 repertoires, and some 10 million of those chains were shared by two or more donors. To remove PCR and sequencing errors, raw reads were error-corrected and collapsed into unique sequences using a nearest-neighbor algorithm that merged closely related sequences. CDR3 sequences were aligned to IMGT reference sequences to assign V, D and J gene segments. For a sequence to be retained, a match of at least six nucleotides was required to both a V gene segment and a J gene segment. Rearrangements were called productive when the CDR3 lacked stop codons and stayed in frame with V and J; all others were non-productive. CDR3 was defined according to IMGT convention as the region running from the second conserved V-encoded cysteine to the conserved J-encoded phenylalanine. Sequences without an unambiguous match to a single V gene segment were excluded from the earlier analysis of 450 to 750 of the donors. In an earlier analysis of several hundred of the donors, a V segment was called functional when productive rearrangements were above 56.7%, and segregating when the standard deviation between donors exceeded 5%. A statistical classification framework was built to diagnose cytomegalovirus status from the catalog of TCR beta chain sequences. A later analysis assigned V and J genes by comparing TCR nucleotide sequences with IMGT/GENE-DB human TR gene sequences. In a later analysis, CDR3 sequences and most-parsimonious VDJ recombination scenarios were assigned using the TCRdist pipeline. In a later analysis, each TCR beta chain was defined by its CDR3 amino acid sequence together with its V-gene family, and reads lacking a unique V-gene family were excluded. In a later analysis, 450 to 600 highly shared, low-generation-probability nucleotide sequences were removed to address suspected cross-contamination and a sequencing artifact. A later analysis calculated a clonal expansion index for each public chain from normalized within-repertoire ranks of inferred template counts. In a later analysis, generation probabilities were computed with a VDJ recombination model fitted to out-of-frame rearrangements, and the resulting probabilities were checked against IGoR. Hypergeometric tests were used in a later analysis to score TCR-TCR, TCR-HLA and TCR-CMV co-occurrence, with a repertoire-size bias correction applied to the TCR pairs. False discovery rates were estimated in a later analysis by permuting HLA or CMV assignments 20 times. In a later analysis, co-occurring TCRs were grouped using DBSCAN, with TCRdist sequence similarity added in when clustering inside HLA-allele-positive subsets. Repertoires with fewer than 30,000 or more than 120,000 public chains were left out of co-occurrence clustering, as were five repertoires with anomalous nucleotide sharing. This is the immuneACCESS table as TCRdb keeps it, with only in-frame sequences that have V and J called. A part of the clones is gone; compared with another copy, unresolved V genes explain less than half, and the rest is unexplained. V and J calls plus clone size are reproduced from that table; the DNA served to infer D and trimming. For this sample the table gives about 170,000 clones, of which approximately 78% were detected only once. About 2.4% of the sample comes from the top ten.

Sample: PBMCs. The V and J segments used are TRBV28 and TRBJ2-7; the junction holds 13 bases that match TRBD2. The sequence derives from a male donor in good health and CMV-seronegative. At the DNA level, the sequence is TGTGCCAGCAGTTTGTGGACTAGCGGGAGAGGGAACGAGCAGTACTTC. Translated, this gives CASSLWTSGRGNEQYF.